This T cell receptor (beta chain) comes out of a study of naive and memory T cell subsets. Both TRBC1 and TRBC2 were covered by a beta constant-region primer of two equimolar oligonucleotides. The ligated cDNA underwent four PCR rounds using SP2 and nested alpha and beta constant-region primers. One entry per CDR3 protein, called by TCRdb with MiXCR from the UMI-ligation and nested PCR reads. Of about 35,000 distinct CDR3 sequences listed, roughly 15% are singletons. Study findings and constraints: Between naive and memory subsets, TCR abundance power law exponents differed. RNA-based TCR counts may shift with T cell activation and differentiation.

This CDR3 contains 18 residues. The germline V gene encodes CDR1 GTSNPN and CDR2 SVGIG (reference sequence). V dropped 3 bases and J dropped 4; count of bases not matched to a gene: 13. About this clonotype: The antigen remains unidentified.

The receptor comes from a human donor in good health. Sequenced sample: effector memory CD4+ T cells from blood. This sample's subset: effector memory, CD45RA- CD27-. The V call is TRBV30, the J call TRBJ2-7, with 15 bases lining up with TRBD2. The CDR3 sequence: CAWSESGLAGGKWYEQYF. In DNA form, the CDR3 reads TGTGCCTGGAGCGAAAGCGGACTAGCGGGAGGGAAGTGGTACGAGCAGTACTTC.